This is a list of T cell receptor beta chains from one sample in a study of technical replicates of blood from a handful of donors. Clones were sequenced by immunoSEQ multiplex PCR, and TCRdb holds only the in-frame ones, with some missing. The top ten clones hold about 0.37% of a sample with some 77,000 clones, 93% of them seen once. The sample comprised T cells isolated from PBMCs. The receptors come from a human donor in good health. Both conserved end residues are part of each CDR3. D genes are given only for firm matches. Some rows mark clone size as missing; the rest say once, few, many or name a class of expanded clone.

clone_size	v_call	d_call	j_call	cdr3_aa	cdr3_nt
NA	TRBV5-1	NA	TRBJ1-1	CASSLAPGEAFF	TGCGCCAGCAGCTTGGCACCGGGGGAAGCTTTCTTT
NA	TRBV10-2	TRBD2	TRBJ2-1	CASSEERERREQFF	TGCGCCAGCAGTGAGGAGCGGGAGAGACGTGAGCAGTTCTTC
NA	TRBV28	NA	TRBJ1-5	CASSSLTTGYVWQPQHF	TGTGCCAGCAGTTCTCTTACAACAGGGTATGTCTGGCAGCCCCAGCATTTT
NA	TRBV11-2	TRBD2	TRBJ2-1	CASSLSAGEPYNEQFF	TGTGCCAGCAGCTTATCTGCGGGAGAACCCTACAATGAGCAGTTCTTC
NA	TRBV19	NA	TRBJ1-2	CASSMLANYGYTF	TGTGCCAGTAGTATGCTAGCTAACTATGGCTACACCTTC
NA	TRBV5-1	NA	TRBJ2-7	CASSPIGYEQYF	TGCGCCAGCAGCCCTATCGGGTACGAGCAGTACTTC
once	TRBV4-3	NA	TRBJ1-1	CASSLRDRETEAFF	TGCGCCAGCAGCCTACGGGACCGGGAGACTGAAGCTTTCTTT
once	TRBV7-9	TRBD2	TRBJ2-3	CASISGISTDTQYF	TGTGCCAGCATTAGCGGGATCAGCACAGATACGCAGTATTTT
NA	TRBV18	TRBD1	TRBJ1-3	CASSTQGTGGNTIYF	TGTGCCAGCTCAACACAGGGGACAGGTGGAAACACCATATATTTT
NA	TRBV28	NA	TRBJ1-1	CASSHLIVTEAFF	TGTGCCAGCAGTCACCTGATAGTGACTGAAGCTTTCTTT
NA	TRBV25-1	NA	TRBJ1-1	CASRAGTQLNTEAFF	TGTGCCAGCAGAGCCGGGACACAGCTGAACACTGAAGCTTTCTTT
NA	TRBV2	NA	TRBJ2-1	CASQKFRDRGGVPDNEQFF	TGTGCCAGCCAAAAGTTCCGGGATAGGGGAGGTGTCCCTGACAATGAGCAGTTCTTC
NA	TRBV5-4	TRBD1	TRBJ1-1	CASSLDRGVNTEAFF	TGTGCCAGCAGCTTGGACAGGGGGGTGAACACTGAAGCTTTCTTT
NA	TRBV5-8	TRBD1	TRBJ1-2	CASSSGQGIRGYTF	TGTGCCAGCAGCTCAGGACAGGGAATACGTGGCTACACCTTC
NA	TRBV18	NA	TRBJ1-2	CASSPLPTSNYGYTF	TGTGCCAGCTCACCGCTTCCGACATCTAACTATGGCTACACCTTC
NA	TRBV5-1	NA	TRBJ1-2	CASSIFKWTGGYGYTF	TGCGCCAGCAGTATCTTCAAGTGGACGGGAGGCTATGGCTACACCTTC
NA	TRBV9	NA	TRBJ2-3	CASSVEGGGTQYF	TGTGCCAGCAGCGTAGAGGGAGGGGGTACGCAGTATTTT
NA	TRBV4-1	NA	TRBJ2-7	CASSQGREQYF	TGCGCCAGCAGCCAGGGGCGGGAGCAGTACTTC
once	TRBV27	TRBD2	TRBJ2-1	CASSSLPVPAGLQYNEQFF	TGTGCCAGCAGCTCCCTGCCAGTTCCAGCGGGACTACAATACAATGAGCAGTTCTTC
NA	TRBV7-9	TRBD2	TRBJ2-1	CASSLPGGFNEQFF	TGTGCCAGCAGCTTACCGGGAGGGTTCAATGAGCAGTTCTTC
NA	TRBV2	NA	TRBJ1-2	CASGPPRANYGYTF	TGTGCCAGCGGCCCCCCCAGGGCCAACTATGGCTACACCTTC
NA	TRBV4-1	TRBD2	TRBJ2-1	CASSQEEGLADEQFF	TGCGCCAGCAGCCAAGAAGAGGGACTAGCGGATGAGCAGTTCTTC
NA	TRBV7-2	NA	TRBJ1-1	CASSYNEGGAFF	TGTGCCAGCAGCTATAACGAGGGGGGGGCTTTCTTT
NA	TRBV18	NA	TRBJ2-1	CASSPQRTGSSNEQFF	TGTGCCAGCTCACCACAGAGAACAGGGTCCTCAAATGAGCAGTTCTTC
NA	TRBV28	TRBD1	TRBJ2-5	CASSRDRVETQYF	TGTGCCAGCAGTCGGGACAGGGTGGAGACCCAGTACTTC
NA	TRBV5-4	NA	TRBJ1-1	CASSFGREAFF	TGTGCCAGCAGCTTTGGCAGGGAAGCTTTCTTT
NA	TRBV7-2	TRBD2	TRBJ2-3	CASTLLSGTSSTDTQYF	TGTGCCAGCACCTTACTATCCGGGACTAGCTCAACAGATACGCAGTATTTT
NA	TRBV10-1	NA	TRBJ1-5	CASRFRGNQPQHF	TGCGCCAGCAGGTTTCGCGGCAATCAGCCCCAGCATTTT